This T cell receptor beta chain comes out of a study of cytomegalovirus exposure and HLA in healthy donors. This clone was seen only a few times. Trimming took 10 bases from V and 4 from J; bases not matched to a gene: 9. The CDR3 length is 14 residues. Germline CDR1 LNHDA, CDR2 SQIVND (reference sequence). The study ran its PCR with 60 Vbeta and 13 Jbeta primers. Method: immunoSEQ multiplex PCR; TCRdb's copy keeps in-frame clones and lacks some. In the table there are some 25,000 clones, roughly three quarters of which are singletons. The genes are TRBV19 and TRBJ2-3, with 9 positions matching TRBD2. The receptor was derived from a male donor in good health and CMV-seronegative. Sequencing was done on a sample of PBMCs. CDR3 protein: CATYSGSGADTQYF. The CDR3 DNA sequence: TGTGCCACCTATAGCGGGAGTGGGGCAGATACGCAGTATTTT.